Listed below are T cell receptor beta chains from one sample, sequenced in a study of shared clonotypes between healthy human individuals. Repertoires were generated with immunoSEQ multiplex PCR, while TCRdb's copy carries only in-frame clones and drops some. The sample shows about 1.5 million clones, approximately 98% of them seen only once. Sequencing was performed on naive CD4+ T cells sorted from blood. All receptors come from a man in his thirties or forties in good health. The conserved cysteine and the conserved F or W are not part of the CDR3 here. Fields, in order: V gene, J gene, CDR3 protein.

v_gene: TRBV5-1; j_gene: TRBJ2-1; CDR3aa: ASSPTSGRPRSYNEQF
v_gene: TRBV7-2; j_gene: TRBJ2-1; CDR3aa: ASRGLAGEKKF
v_gene: TRBV7-9; j_gene: TRBJ1-2; CDR3aa: ASSRDTSDDYGYT
v_gene: TRBV5-4; j_gene: TRBJ2-1; CDR3aa: ASASGRESYNEQF
v_gene: TRBV7-9; j_gene: TRBJ2-7; CDR3aa: ASSLGGTSGRFYEQY
v_gene: TRBV27; j_gene: TRBJ1-4; CDR3aa: ASSFWSTGASEKLF
v_gene: TRBV18; j_gene: TRBJ1-3; CDR3aa: ASSRDKELNY
v_gene: TRBV9; j_gene: TRBJ2-7; CDR3aa: ASSSRTAEQY
v_gene: TRBV10-3; j_gene: TRBJ1-1; CDR3aa: AISMGPNTEAF
v_gene: TRBV28; j_gene: TRBJ2-5; CDR3aa: ASSFPGTGDRETQY
v_gene: TRBV27; j_gene: TRBJ2-1; CDR3aa: ASTLNLGGEQF
v_gene: TRBV27; j_gene: TRBJ1-1; CDR3aa: ASSLERPVYGGKTEAF
v_gene: TRBV19; j_gene: TRBJ2-3; CDR3aa: ASSPGAVGTDTQY
v_gene: TRBV19; j_gene: TRBJ2-1; CDR3aa: ASLSGRSSYNEQF
v_gene: TRBV7-9; j_gene: TRBJ2-3; CDR3aa: ASSSLGWGAGTDTQY
v_gene: TRBV28; j_gene: TRBJ1-4; CDR3aa: ASSPPGPNEKLF
v_gene: TRBV5-1; j_gene: TRBJ2-1; CDR3aa: ASSLVVLAGDFRYNEQF
v_gene: TRBV27; j_gene: TRBJ2-4; CDR3aa: ASSPPGGGKYIQY
v_gene: TRBV28; j_gene: TRBJ1-2; CDR3aa: ASSFKARDSVRRGYT
v_gene: TRBV11-2; j_gene: TRBJ2-7; CDR3aa: ASSSGPSSYEQY
v_gene: TRBV11-3; j_gene: TRBJ1-1; CDR3aa: ASSLGRDTEAF
v_gene: TRBV6-5; j_gene: TRBJ2-1; CDR3aa: ASKLGTYNEQF
v_gene: TRBV25-1; j_gene: TRBJ2-7; CDR3aa: ASSDYLAGEQY
v_gene: TRBV19; j_gene: TRBJ1-2; CDR3aa: ASSMAIAGYT
v_gene: TRBV27; j_gene: TRBJ2-2; CDR3aa: ASSALAGLGELF
v_gene: TRBV6-5; j_gene: TRBJ2-1; CDR3aa: ASSSAEVGYNEQF
v_gene: TRBV18; j_gene: TRBJ2-3; CDR3aa: ASSPITISGSTDTQY
v_gene: TRBV7-9; j_gene: TRBJ2-3; CDR3aa: AKQLTEADTQY
v_gene: TRBV5-8; j_gene: TRBJ2-7; CDR3aa: ASSLDREYEQY
v_gene: TRBV29-1; j_gene: TRBJ2-3; CDR3aa: SVRTSGTDTQY
v_gene: TRBV6-5; j_gene: TRBJ2-3; CDR3aa: ASSSADTQY
v_gene: TRBV29-1; j_gene: TRBJ2-5; CDR3aa: SVARGAGVETQY
v_gene: TRBV5-1; j_gene: TRBJ2-5; CDR3aa: ASSASGVVQETQY
v_gene: TRBV6-1; j_gene: TRBJ2-3; CDR3aa: ASPGDRGEADTQY
v_gene: TRBV7-2; j_gene: TRBJ2-5; CDR3aa: ASSLGTGRETQY
v_gene: TRBV6-1; j_gene: TRBJ2-1; CDR3aa: ASSEARDRGYNEQF
v_gene: TRBV6-5; j_gene: TRBJ1-3; CDR3aa: ASSSLTGGRNTIY
v_gene: TRBV28; j_gene: TRBJ1-5; CDR3aa: ASTLVQNQPQH
v_gene: TRBV4-1; j_gene: TRBJ2-5; CDR3aa: ASSQEHPSRAGAQETQY
v_gene: TRBV27; j_gene: TRBJ2-3; CDR3aa: ASSSFLLTRPSTDTQY
v_gene: TRBV18; j_gene: TRBJ2-3; CDR3aa: ASSPNGMGSGFSTDTQY
v_gene: TRBV19; j_gene: TRBJ2-1; CDR3aa: ASSMSPPWTGPYNEQF
v_gene: TRBV5-1; j_gene: TRBJ2-7; CDR3aa: ASSPLGQGRYEQY
v_gene: TRBV5-1; j_gene: TRBJ2-6; CDR3aa: ASSLVRSGANVLT
v_gene: TRBV29-1; j_gene: TRBJ2-1; CDR3aa: SALSTSGRKDEQF
v_gene: TRBV28; j_gene: TRBJ1-5; CDR3aa: ASSSAGPDQPQH
v_gene: TRBV18; j_gene: TRBJ2-3; CDR3aa: ASSPGKDTQY
v_gene: TRBV2; j_gene: TRBJ1-1; CDR3aa: ASSDGTARNTEAF
v_gene: TRBV30; j_gene: TRBJ2-7; CDR3aa: AWAKFSYEQY
v_gene: TRBV28; j_gene: TRBJ1-1; CDR3aa: ASSYRGRNTEAF
v_gene: TRBV20-1; j_gene: TRBJ1-2; CDR3aa: SASLDRGYT
v_gene: TRBV29-1; j_gene: TRBJ2-7; CDR3aa: SVHGTAYEQY
v_gene: TRBV28; j_gene: TRBJ1-3; CDR3aa: ASTAVSSGNTIY
v_gene: TRBV11-2; j_gene: TRBJ2-7; CDR3aa: ASSLAPFGTGGAGYEQY
v_gene: TRBV6-5; j_gene: TRBJ2-1; CDR3aa: ASSYSPGAYNEQF
v_gene: TRBV2; j_gene: TRBJ1-2; CDR3aa: ASSEDRVVGYT